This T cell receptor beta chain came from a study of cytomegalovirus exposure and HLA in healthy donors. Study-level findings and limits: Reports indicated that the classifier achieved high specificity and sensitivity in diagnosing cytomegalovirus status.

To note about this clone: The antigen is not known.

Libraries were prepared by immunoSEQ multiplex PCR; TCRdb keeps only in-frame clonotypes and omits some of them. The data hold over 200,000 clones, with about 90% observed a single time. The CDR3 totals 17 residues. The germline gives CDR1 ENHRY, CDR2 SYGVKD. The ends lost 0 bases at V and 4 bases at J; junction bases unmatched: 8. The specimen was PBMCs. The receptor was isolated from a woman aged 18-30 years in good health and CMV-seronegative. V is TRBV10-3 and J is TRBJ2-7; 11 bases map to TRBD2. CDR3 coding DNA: TGTGCCATCAGTGAGTCACTAGCGGGAGAAGGCCCTTACGAGCAGTACTTC. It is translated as CAISESLAGEGPYEQYF.